The rows below give T cell receptor beta chains drawn from one sample of a study of CD8 T cells in ankylosing spondylitis. TCRdb independently ran MiXCR on the 5' RACE reads; one entry per CDR3 protein. The sample carries 250,000 to 400,000 distinct CDR3 sequences, more than 9% recorded once. Material for sequencing was blood, either unsorted or a sorted T cell fraction (not recorded which). The origin of the receptors is a female donor with ankylosing spondylitis or in good health (not recorded which). CDR3s include the opening cysteine and the closing phenylalanine or tryptophan. Each record gives: D gene, V gene, J gene, clone size, CDR3 protein, CDR3 DNA. A D gene is named only where the DNA matches it firmly. The size field is filled for only some rows; it gives once, few, many or a size class.

>TRBD1|TRBV12-3/TRBV12-4|TRBJ1-3|-
CASTLQGDASGNTIYF
TGTGCCAGCACTCTACAGGGGGACGCCTCTGGAAACACCATATATTTT
>TRBD1|TRBV3-1|TRBJ2-7|few
CASSARGQGYYEQYF
TGTGCCAGCAGCGCCAGAGGACAGGGGTACTACGAGCAGTACTTC
>-|TRBV4-1|TRBJ2-5|many
CASSLGGQGLRETQYF
TGCGCCAGCAGCCTAGGAGGACAGGGACTAAGGGAGACCCAGTACTTC
>TRBD1|TRBV5-1|TRBJ2-2|few
CASSSTPGQGTGELFF
TGCGCCAGCAGCTCAACCCCGGGACAGGGGACCGGGGAGCTGTTTTTT
>-|TRBV5-1|TRBJ2-1|many
CASSLAAGVNEQFF
TGCGCCAGCAGCTTGGCCGCTGGAGTCAATGAGCAGTTCTTC
>TRBD1|TRBV7-2|TRBJ1-2|-
CASSLVGTGTIYGYTF
TGTGCCAGCAGCTTAGTTGGGACAGGGACTATCTATGGCTACACCTTC
>-|TRBV20-1|TRBJ1-1|few
CSAFRLEAFF
TGCAGTGCTTTCCGACTTGAAGCTTTCTTT
>-|TRBV3-1|TRBJ2-7|-
CASSLFGRNYEQYF
TGTGCCAGCAGCCTGTTCGGACGGAACTACGAGCAGTACTTC
>-|TRBV20-1|TRBJ2-1|many
CSGGWDSNEQFF
TGCAGTGGGGGGTGGGACTCTAATGAGCAGTTCTTC
>TRBD1|TRBV5-1|TRBJ2-3|many
CASSLEPGTGKADTQYF
TGCGCCAGCAGCTTGGAGCCCGGGACAGGGAAAGCAGATACGCAGTATTTT
>TRBD1|TRBV7-2|TRBJ1-6|-
CASSLTDRVRSPLHF
TGTGCCAGCAGCTTAACGGACAGGGTCAGATCACCCCTCCACTTT
>-|TRBV10-3|TRBJ2-2|many
CAISESPPFGANTGELFF
TGTGCCATCAGTGAGTCCCCACCTTTTGGGGCCAACACCGGGGAGCTGTTTTTT
>TRBD1|TRBV20-1|TRBJ1-2|-
CSASRGTGRGGGYTF
TGCAGTGCTAGCCGGGGGACAGGTAGAGGGGGCGGCTACACCTTC
>-|TRBV7-9|TRBJ2-7|-
CASSLEAIYEQYF
TGTGCCAGCAGCTTAGAGGCGATCTACGAGCAGTACTTC
>-|TRBV5-8|TRBJ1-2|few
CASSHRGAHGYTF
TGTGCCAGCAGCCACAGAGGAGCCCATGGCTACACCTTC
>-|TRBV4-3|TRBJ1-2|many
CASSEGIPRHGYTF
TGCGCCAGCAGCGAAGGGATCCCAAGACACGGCTACACCTTC